The text below deals with one T cell receptor (beta chain). Its matching antigen is unknown. Profiling relied on immunoSEQ multiplex PCR, and the TCRdb table lists in-frame clones only, not all of them. The sample has around 77,000 clones; around 96% are singletons. This sample stems from a study of graft-versus-host responses after intestinal transplantation. In the study overall: Isolated intestinal, liver-intestinal, or multivisceral transplants were what recipients had. Every transplant recipient was induced with anti-thymocyte globulin, then maintained on tacrolimus and steroids for two to four years. Study results and limitations: Early post-transplant HvG declines were associated with peak circulating GvH clone levels.

The CDR3 is made up of 15 amino acids. The sequence derives from a human donor who received an intestinal transplant. The starting material was unstimulated CD8+ T cells sorted from spleen or lymph node cells, obtained before intestinal transplant. The chain links TRBV1 to TRBJ2-5; the D call TRBD2 from the table was never checked on the DNA. TRBV1 is a listed pseudogene. CDR3 bases: TGCACCAGCAGCCAGGGGACTAGCAGTAGGGAGACCCAGTACTTC. Its protein product is CTSSQGTSSRETQYF.